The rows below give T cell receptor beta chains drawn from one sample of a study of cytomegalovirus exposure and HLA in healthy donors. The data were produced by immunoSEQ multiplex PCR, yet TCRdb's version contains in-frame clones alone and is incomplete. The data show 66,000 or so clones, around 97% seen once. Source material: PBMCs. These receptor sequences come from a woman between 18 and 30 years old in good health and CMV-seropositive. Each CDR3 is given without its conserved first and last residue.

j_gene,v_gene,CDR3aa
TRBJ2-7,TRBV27,ASSIDRGTRSYEQY
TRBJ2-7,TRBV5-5,ASSSGQGVHEQY
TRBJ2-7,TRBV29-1,SVPRTGDSYEQY
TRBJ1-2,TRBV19,ASSIGGQNYGYT
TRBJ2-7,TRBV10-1,ASSPGQAYEQY
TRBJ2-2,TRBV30,AWSGVNTGELF
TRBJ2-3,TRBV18,ASSPGTEGVDTQY
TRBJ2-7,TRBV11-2,ASSLDSRGYEQY
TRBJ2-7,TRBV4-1,ASSQAGPGEEQY
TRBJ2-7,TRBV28,ATYTRDKSYEQY
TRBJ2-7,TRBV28,ASTRQGAATYEQY
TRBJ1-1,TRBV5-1,ASSPTGSVIGTEAF
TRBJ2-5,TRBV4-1,ASSQVLGPSGSSETQY
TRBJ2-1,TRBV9,ASSAPPSSYNEQF
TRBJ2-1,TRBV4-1,ASSDGGGARRNRPYNEQF
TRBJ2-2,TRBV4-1,ASSQASGTGFANTGELF
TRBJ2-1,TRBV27,ASSLPSGSNEQF
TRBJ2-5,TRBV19,ASRPGTTQETQY
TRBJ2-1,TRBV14,ASSRPLAAQNNEQF
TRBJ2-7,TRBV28,ASRTTRNDEQY
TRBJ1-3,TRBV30,AWSFSQGDTIY
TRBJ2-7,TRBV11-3,ASSLGLTYEQY
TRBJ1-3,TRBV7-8,ASSLGGHSGNTIY
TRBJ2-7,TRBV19,ASSIAGGSEQY
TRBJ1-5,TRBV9,ASSEGGLGNQPQH
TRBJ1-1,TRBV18,ASSPGQGAREAF
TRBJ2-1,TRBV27,ASSSRTGYNEQF
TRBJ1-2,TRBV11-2,ASSLDRRGDGYT
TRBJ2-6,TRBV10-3,AISASELSGANVLT
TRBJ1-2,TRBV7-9,ASSRRQGANYGYT
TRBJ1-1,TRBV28,ASSSMTGRNTEAF
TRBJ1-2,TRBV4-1,ASSPGQGPNYGYT
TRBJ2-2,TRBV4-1,ASSHPSGGNTGELF
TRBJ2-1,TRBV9,ASSVGPAGGDNEQF
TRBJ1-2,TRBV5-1,ASSPGGGYGYT
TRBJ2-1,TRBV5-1,ASSLGGQVYNEQF
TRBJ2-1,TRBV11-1,ASSLGGPSSFNEQF
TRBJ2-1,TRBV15,ATSRESGRADEQF
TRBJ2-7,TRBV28,ASTGAGGSESYEQY
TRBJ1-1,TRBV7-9,ASSSSSAGTGGGNTEAF